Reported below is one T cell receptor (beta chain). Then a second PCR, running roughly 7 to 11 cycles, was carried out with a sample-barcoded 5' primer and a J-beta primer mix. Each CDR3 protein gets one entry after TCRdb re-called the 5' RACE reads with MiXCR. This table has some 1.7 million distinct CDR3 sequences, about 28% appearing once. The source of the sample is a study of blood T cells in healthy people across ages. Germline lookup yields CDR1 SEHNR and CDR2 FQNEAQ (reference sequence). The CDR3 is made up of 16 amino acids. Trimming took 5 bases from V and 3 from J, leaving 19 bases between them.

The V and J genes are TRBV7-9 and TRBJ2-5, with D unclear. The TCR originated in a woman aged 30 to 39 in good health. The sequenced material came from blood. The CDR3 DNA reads TGTGCCAGCAGCAAAAATAGTATGGGGATTGAAGAGACCCAGTACTTC. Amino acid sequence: CASSKNSMGIEETQYF.